The 24 T cell receptor beta chains below were found in one sample sequenced in a study of beta chain features in type 1 diabetes. All of the isolated RNA was reverse transcribed, so expressed TCRB transcripts were sequenced. Sequencing was performed with immunoSEQ multiplex PCR; in TCRdb, only in-frame clones are kept and a portion is missing. Of 330,000 or so clones listed, 10% to 15% were seen once; the top ten hold about 0.01%. Their antigen targets remain unknown. Overall study results and limits: Type 1 diabetes patients had TCRB CDR3s that were shorter (moderately but significantly so) in all four CD4+ subsets.

Material: naive CD4+ T cells from blood. Receptors originate from a young woman with type 1 diabetes.

This clone was seen only a few times. CDR3 DNA: TGTGCCAGCAAGGGGGGGGGCTCCTACAATGAGCAGTTCTTC. This translates into CASKGGGSYNEQFF. The V and J genes are TRBV27 and TRBJ2-1, with D tentatively TRBD2 (7 bases). The CDR3 extends over 14 amino acids. V was clipped by 7 bases and J by 0 bases, with 10 bases between them. Germline values: CDR1 MNHEY, CDR2 SMNVEV (reference sequence).

The chain employs TRBV29-1 and TRBJ1-1; D call uncertain. Trimming removed 5 bases from V and 2 bases from J, with 24 bases in between. CDR1 is SQVTM and CDR2 is ANQGSEA in the germline V gene. The CDR3 is 17 residues long. The CDR3: CSVHHWRPELRNTEAFF. CDR3 nucleotide sequence: TGCAGCGTTCACCATTGGCGGCCCGAGCTCCGAAACACTGAAGCTTTCTTT.

Regarding this clone: Other DNA sequences of this sample code for an identical CDR3. The CDR3 is CASSSGTSGSYEQYF. CDR3 coding DNA: TGTGCCAGCAGTTCCGGGACTAGCGGTTCCTACGAGCAGTACTTC. This sequence joins TRBV28 and TRBJ2-7; TRBD2 aligns across 11 bases. This CDR3 is 15 amino acids long. Germline loops: CDR1 MDHEN, CDR2 SYDVKM. V shed 4 bases, J shed 1 base, and the junction held 3 bases outside the gene matches.

This clone appeared a few times. V gene TRBV27 combines with J gene TRBJ2-3; 9 bases are a match to TRBD2. V dropped 1 base and J dropped 6; count of bases not matched to a gene: 5. The CDR3 covers 15 residues. The V gene's germline CDR1 is MNHEY and CDR2 SMNVEV (reference sequence). The CDR3 nucleotides are TGTGCCAGCAGTTTATTCCTAGCGGGGAGGGATACGCAGTATTTT. Translating it yields CASSLFLAGRDTQYF.

This clone was seen once. The chain is built from TRBV5-4 and TRBJ1-4; 7 bases match TRBD1. The CDR3 totals 15 residues. V lost 4 bases to trimming and J lost 5 bases; unmatched junction nucleotides: 8. Per the germline V gene, CDR1 is SGHNT and CDR2 is YYREEE (reference sequence). The CDR3 bases are TGTGCCAGCAGCCCACGACAGGGAGCCAATGAAAAACTGTTTTTT. Translation: CASSPRQGANEKLFF.

This clone occurred a few times. V and J are TRBV29-1 and TRBJ2-5; a weak D match, TRBD2 (6 bases). The CDR3 contains 14 residues. Trimming removed 3 bases from V and 4 bases from J, with 15 bases in between. From germline, CDR1 is SQVTM and CDR2 ANQGSEA. CDR3 residues: CSVDGLKVPETQYF. The CDR3 bases are TGCAGCGTTGATGGACTAAAGGTTCCAGAGACCCAGTACTTC.

V usage is TRBV11-3 and J usage is TRBJ2-7; TRBD1 matches at 9 bases. This CDR3 region has 14 residues. Germline V CDR1 and CDR2: SGHNT, YENEEA. J was trimmed by 3 bases and V by 10 bases; bases with no gene match: 10. The CDR3: CATSGQGLSYEQYF. Here the CDR3 DNA reads TGTGCCACTTCGGGACAGGGCTTAAGCTACGAGCAGTACTTC.

This clone turned up a few times. The J gene is TRBJ2-7, the V gene TRBV9, with D possibly being TRBD2 (6 bases). V gave up 1 base and J gave up 4 bases, with 12 bases separating them. CDR1 and CDR2 from the germline V gene are SGDLS and YYNGEE. The CDR3 extends over 14 amino acids. CDR3 nucleotide sequence: TGTGCCAGCAGCGTACTGCCAGGGACTTACGAGCAGTACTTC. It yields the protein CASSVLPGTYEQYF.

For this clone: At one of its ends the junction is not consistent with the germline gene, which may arise from a read error. V usage is TRBV9 and J usage is TRBJ1-2; D remains ambiguous. Germline CDR1 and CDR2: SGDLS and YYNGEE. The CDR3 covers 12 residues. The CDR3 sequence is CASSVEGGSLDF. Written as DNA, the CDR3 is TGTGCCAGCAGCGTAGAGGGAGGCAGTTTGGACTTC.

The V gene is TRBV5-1, the J gene TRBJ1-4; D is possibly TRBD1 (5 bases). Trimming removed 3 bases from V and 5 bases from J, with 11 bases in between. The CDR3 has 14 residues. Germline CDR1 and CDR2: SGHRS and YFSETQ. The CDR3 is CASSYGRGNEKLFF. As DNA, the CDR3 is TGCGCCAGCAGCTACGGACGGGGGAATGAAAAACTGTTTTTT.

The chain's CDR3 is CASSQGGGRGDTQYF. CDR3 DNA sequence: TGCGCCAGCAGCCAAGGCGGGGGCCGGGGAGATACGCAGTATTTT. The chain combines TRBV4-3 with TRBJ2-3, with D possibly TRBD2 on 7 matching bases. Germline V gives CDR1 LGHNA, CDR2 YSLEER. The CDR3 extends over 15 amino acids. V was cut by 1 base and J by 5 bases, with 13 bases left in between.

The rearrangement joins TRBV7-2 to TRBJ2-5; 7 positions agree with TRBD1. The CDR3 is 14 residues long. V shed 5 bases and J 5 bases; nucleotides not matched to a gene: 8. Germline V gene lookup returns CDR1 SGHTA and CDR2 FQGNSA. The CDR3 DNA reads TGTGCCAGCAGCCCCGGGACAGCGAGGGAGACCCAGTACTTC. Encoded protein: CASSPGTARETQYF.

The chain couples TRBV27 to TRBJ2-2, with TRBD1 identical over 11 bases. The germline V gene has CDR1 MNHEY and CDR2 SMNVEV (reference sequence). J lost 7 bases, V lost 6 bases, and 7 bases had no gene match. This CDR3 is built from 15 residues. CDR3 bases: TGTGCCAGCAGACACGGGACAGGGGGTAGCGGGGAGCTGTTTTTT. Translating gives CASRHGTGGSGELFF.

The gene calls are TRBV9 and TRBJ2-5; 13 bases are shared with TRBD2. Germline CDR1 and CDR2: SGDLS and YYNGEE. Unmatched junction bases numbered 5, after V lost 3 bases and J lost 6 bases. CDR3 length: 15 residues. CDR3 residues: CASSGGLAGHQTQYF. CDR3 sequence (DNA): TGTGCCAGCAGCGGGGGACTAGCGGGACATCAGACCCAGTACTTC.

This chain uses TRBV19 with TRBJ1-5; 9 bases match TRBD1. J gave up 6 bases and V 1 base, and 4 bases lay outside the gene matches. Germline lookup yields CDR1 LNHDA and CDR2 SQIVND (reference sequence). CDR3 length: 15 amino acids. CDR3 amino acids: CASSIGGQGLQPQHF. As DNA, the CDR3 is TGTGCCAGTAGTATAGGGGGACAGGGCCTTCAGCCCCAGCATTTT.

This clone has a handful of counts. J is TRBJ2-3 and V is TRBV4-3, with a tentative D call TRBD1 (5 bases). CDR1 and CDR2 from the germline V gene are LGHNA and YSLEER. The ends were cut back, 4 bases at V and 0 bases at J, with 14 bases in the middle. The CDR3 sequence is 16 residues long. The CDR3 coding sequence is TGCGCCAGCAGCCGAATGCAGGGATTCAGCACAGATACGCAGTATTTT. Translated: CASSRMQGFSTDTQYF.

The chain carries TRBV5-1 and TRBJ1-1; 7 bases are shared with TRBD1. The CDR3 contains 15 residues. V was pared by 0 bases and J by 0 bases, with 2 bases of the junction left unmatched. Per germline, CDR1 SGHRS and CDR2 YFSETQ. The CDR3 protein is CASSLVGGMNTEAFF. Here the CDR3 DNA reads TGCGCCAGCAGCTTGGTAGGGGGCATGAACACTGAAGCTTTCTTT.

V is TRBV5-1 and J is TRBJ2-3; perhaps TRBD2 as D (6 bases). V dropped 4 bases and J dropped 10 bases, with 10 bases sitting between them. The CDR3 is made up of 11 amino acids. CDR1 is SGHRS, CDR2 YFSETQ, per germline. CDR3 sequence reads: CASSPGTAQYF. The CDR3 DNA is TGCGCCAGCAGCCCCGGGACTGCGCAGTATTTT.

This clone was seen more than once but under ten times. The rearrangement uses TRBV9 and TRBJ2-1; the D gene is possibly TRBD1 (5 bases). The CDR3 extends over 16 amino acids. Germline CDR1 reads SGDLS; CDR2 reads YYNGEE. V was cut by 3 bases and J by 4 bases, with 17 bases left in between. CDR3 protein: CASSAGGQGTYNEQFF. The CDR3 DNA reads TGTGCCAGCAGCGCAGGCGGCCAGGGAACTTACAATGAGCAGTTCTTC.

The genes are TRBV2 and TRBJ1-1; no reliable D call. The germline CDR1 and CDR2 sequences are SNHLY and FYNNEI. The CDR3 sequence is 12 residues long. V lost 7 bases to trimming and J lost 3 bases, with 9 bases between them. CDR3 nucleotide sequence: TGTGCCAGCAAGAGGGTGGACACTGAAGCTTTCTTT. It codes for CASKRVDTEAFF.

The CDR3 region is CASSQPTAGGDTQYF. Here the CDR3 DNA reads TGCGCCAGCAGCCAACCCACAGCAGGGGGAGATACGCAGTATTTT. This chain joins TRBV4-1 and TRBJ2-3; 7 bases align to TRBD1. Germline values: CDR1 MGHRA, CDR2 YSYEKL. The V segment lost 2 bases and the J segment 5 bases; nucleotides outside the gene matches: 7. This CDR3 is built from 15 residues.

This clone was recorded a few times. This chain joins TRBV7-9 and TRBJ1-2, with a possible D match to TRBD1 (5 bases). V lost 1 base, J lost 7 bases, and 13 bases lay in between. The CDR3 runs to 14 residues. In germline, CDR1 is SEHNR, CDR2 FQNEAQ (reference sequence). The CDR3 loop is CASSLGGALGGYTF. In DNA form, the CDR3 reads TGTGCCAGCAGCTTAGGCGGGGCCCTCGGTGGCTACACCTTC.

There are a few counts of this clone. The V call is TRBV28, the J call TRBJ1-5; TRBD1 might be the D (5 bases). Per the germline V gene, CDR1 is MDHEN and CDR2 is SYDVKM. Trimming left V 1 base short and J 9 bases short, with 16 bases between. The CDR3 is 15 residues long. CDR3 nucleotide sequence: TGTGCCAGCAGTTTATCGCGTGGGTCGGGGGGGCCCCAGCATTTT. Its protein product is CASSLSRGSGGPQHF. Full variable domain (remainder filled in from reference TRBV28 and TRBJ1-5): DVKVTQSSRYLVKRTGEKVFLECVQDMDHENMFWYRQDPGLGLRLIYFSYDVKMKEKGDIPEGYSVSREKKERFSLILESASTNQTSMYLCASSLSRGSGGPQHFGDGTRLSIL.

The V gene is TRBV7-9, the J gene TRBJ2-6; 7 bases match TRBD1. The germline V gene has CDR1 SEHNR and CDR2 FQNEAQ (reference sequence). The CDR3 has 17 residues. The junction had 13 bases not matched to a gene; V was cut back by 5 bases and J by 6 bases. CDR3 sequence: CASSPPTGRFLANVLTF. CDR3 coding DNA: TGTGCCAGCAGCCCACCGACAGGGAGATTCTTGGCCAACGTCCTGACTTTC.